This T cell receptor (beta chain) is from a study of T cell responses to AZD1222 COVID-19 vaccine. Notes on this clone: What it binds is unknown.

General study results and limits: Spike-specific TCR breadth rose after two AZD1222 doses, and depth rose as well.

V was pared by 3 bases and J by 5 bases, with 8 bases of the junction left unmatched. Germline lookup yields CDR1 MGHRA and CDR2 YSYEKL. The CDR3 covers 15 residues. TCRdb's copy holds only in-frame clones and misses some; the assay was immunoSEQ multiplex PCR. Among about 140,000 clones, 80% to 90% were seen once, and the ten largest hold 7.5% to 8.5%. This TCR was recovered from an adult in good health. Sample: peripheral blood, taken on day 0 of AZD1222 vaccination. This rearrangement joins TRBV4-1 to TRBJ2-5, with TRBD1 matching over 8 bases. The CDR3 DNA reads TGCGCCAGCAGCCATCCCAGGGGGCGGTTGGAGACCCAGTACTTC. Amino acid sequence: CASSHPRGRLETQYF.